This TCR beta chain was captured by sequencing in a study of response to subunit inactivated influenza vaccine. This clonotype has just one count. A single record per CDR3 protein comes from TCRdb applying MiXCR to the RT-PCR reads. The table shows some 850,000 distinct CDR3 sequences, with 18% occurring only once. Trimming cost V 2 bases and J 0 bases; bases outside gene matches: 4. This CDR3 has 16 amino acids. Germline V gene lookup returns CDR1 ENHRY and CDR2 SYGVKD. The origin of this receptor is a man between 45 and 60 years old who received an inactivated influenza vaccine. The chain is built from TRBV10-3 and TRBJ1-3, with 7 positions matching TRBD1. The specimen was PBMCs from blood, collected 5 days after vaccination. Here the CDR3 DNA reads TGTGCCATCAGTGAGACGGGACAGAGCTCTGGAAACACCATATATTTT. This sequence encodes CAISETGQSSGNTIYF.